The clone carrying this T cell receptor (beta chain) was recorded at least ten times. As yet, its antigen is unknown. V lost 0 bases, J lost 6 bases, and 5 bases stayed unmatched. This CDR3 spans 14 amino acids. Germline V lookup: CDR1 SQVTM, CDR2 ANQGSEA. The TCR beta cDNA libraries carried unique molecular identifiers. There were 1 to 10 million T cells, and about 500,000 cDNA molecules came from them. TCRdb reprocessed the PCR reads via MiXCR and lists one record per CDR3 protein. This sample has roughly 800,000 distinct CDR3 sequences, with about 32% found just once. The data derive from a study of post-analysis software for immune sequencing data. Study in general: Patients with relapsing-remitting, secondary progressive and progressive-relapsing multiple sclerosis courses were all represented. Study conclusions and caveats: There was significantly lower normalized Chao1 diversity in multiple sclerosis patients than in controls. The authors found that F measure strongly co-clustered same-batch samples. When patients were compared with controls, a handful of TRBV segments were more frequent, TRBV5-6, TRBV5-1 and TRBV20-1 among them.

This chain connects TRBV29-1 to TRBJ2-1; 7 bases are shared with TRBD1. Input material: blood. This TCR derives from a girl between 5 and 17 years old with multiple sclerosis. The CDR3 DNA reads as TGCAGCGTTGAAGATCCCCCAGGGGGCAATGAGCAGTTCTTC. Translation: CSVEDPPGGNEQFF.